This T cell receptor (beta chain) was identified during a study of blood T cell repertoires in COVID-19. Profiled with immunoSEQ multiplex PCR; TCRdb holds only in-frame clones, not every one. Of some 260,000 clones listed, around 90% are singletons. The TCR originated in a woman aged 30 to 39 with acute or convalescent COVID-19. The sequenced material came from peripheral blood.

In DNA form, the CDR3 reads TGTGCCAGTAGTCCAGGGACAGGGGGCTTTGGCAATCAGCCCCAGCATTTT. Translation: CASSPGTGGFGNQPQHF. The chain links TRBV19 to TRBJ1-5; 12 nucleotides agree with TRBD1. The CDR3 extends over 17 amino acids. The germline gives CDR1 LNHDA, CDR2 SQIVND (reference sequence). Trimming removed 5 bases from V and 2 bases from J; junction bases left unmatched: 7.